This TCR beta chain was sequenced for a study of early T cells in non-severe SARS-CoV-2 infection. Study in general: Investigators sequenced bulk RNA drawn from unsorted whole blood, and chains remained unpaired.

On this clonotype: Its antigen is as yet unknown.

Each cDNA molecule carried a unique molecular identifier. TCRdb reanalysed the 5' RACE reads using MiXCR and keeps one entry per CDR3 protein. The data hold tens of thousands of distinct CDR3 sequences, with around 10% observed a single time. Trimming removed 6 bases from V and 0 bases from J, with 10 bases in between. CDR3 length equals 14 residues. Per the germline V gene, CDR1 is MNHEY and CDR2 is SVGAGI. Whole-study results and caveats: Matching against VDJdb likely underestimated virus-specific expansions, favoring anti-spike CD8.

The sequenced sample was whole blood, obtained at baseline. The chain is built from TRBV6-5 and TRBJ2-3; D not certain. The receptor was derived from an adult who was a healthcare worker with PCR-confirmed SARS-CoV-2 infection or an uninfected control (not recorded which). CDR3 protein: CASRRASSTDTQYF. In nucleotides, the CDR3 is TGTGCCAGCAGACGTGCATCTAGCACAGATACGCAGTATTTT.